The next 27 T cell receptor beta chains were all read from a single sample in a study of cytomegalovirus exposure and HLA in healthy donors. PCR was performed using 60 Vbeta and 13 Jbeta primers. The protocol was immunoSEQ multiplex PCR, while the TCRdb copy is restricted to in-frame clones and leaves out a portion. Reported are 45,000 to 70,000 clones; the ten largest clones contain more than 9%. Sequenced input: PBMCs. These receptors came from a young woman in good health and CMV-seropositive.

The chain recombines TRBV2 with TRBJ1-5; 10 bases are a match to TRBD1. This CDR3 has 13 residues. J was trimmed by 5 bases and V by 7 bases; bases with no gene match: 2. CDR1 is SNHLY and CDR2 is FYNNEI in the germline V gene. In DNA form, the CDR3 reads TGTGCCAGCACAGGACAGGGGGATCAGCCCCAGCATTTT. Translating it yields CASTGQGDQPQHF.

The chain carries TRBV15 and TRBJ2-7, with D perhaps TRBD1 (5 bases). The CDR3 extends over 11 amino acids. Germline V gene sequence: CDR1 LNHNV, CDR2 YYDKDF (reference sequence). Trimming cost V 7 bases and J 5 bases, with 9 bases left between them. The DNA for the CDR3 is TGTGCCACCAAATGGGGCGACGAGCAGTACTTC. This gives the protein CATKWGDEQYF.

The genes are TRBV28 and TRBJ2-7; D remains ambiguous. This CDR3 has 13 amino acids. Germline CDR1 and CDR2: MDHEN and SYDVKM. Trimming took off 2 bases at V and 3 bases at J, with 8 bases between the two ends. As DNA, the CDR3 is TGTGCCAGCAGTTTACCCCAGATCTACGAGCAGTACTTC. This gives the protein CASSLPQIYEQYF.

V and J are TRBV5-1 and TRBJ2-1; 9 nucleotides line up with TRBD2. The V gene's germline CDR1 is SGHRS and CDR2 YFSETQ. The CDR3 extends over 15 amino acids. V shed 1 base and J 9 bases; nucleotides not matched to a gene: 8. The CDR3 DNA reads TGCGCCAGCAGCTTGTTAGCGGGGGATGTTGGTGAGCAGTTCTTC. Its translation is CASSLLAGDVGEQFF.

This chain joins TRBV29-1 and TRBJ2-1, with 15 bases matching TRBD2. With 5 bases clipped from V and 7 bases from J, the junction kept 9 bases outside the gene matches. Germline V lookup: CDR1 SQVTM, CDR2 ANQGSEA. There are 16 residues in the CDR3. CDR3 in amino acids: CSVKGLAGGPVNEQFF. The CDR3 DNA reads TGCAGCGTTAAGGGACTAGCGGGAGGACCTGTGAATGAGCAGTTCTTC.

The DNA of the CDR3 is TGTGCCAGCAGTGAACAGGGCCCCTACAATGAGCAGTTCTTC. Its protein is CASSEQGPYNEQFF. V and J are TRBV25-1 and TRBJ2-1, with D perhaps TRBD1 (5 bases). The V gene's germline CDR1 is MGHDK and CDR2 SYGVNS. CDR3 length: 14 amino acids. V dropped 2 bases and J dropped 2 bases, with 7 bases sitting between them. Full variable domain (rest looked up from reference TRBV25-1 and TRBJ2-1): EADIYQTPRYLVIGTGKKITLECSQTMGHDKMYWYQQDPGMELHLIHYSYGVNSTEKGDLSSESTVSRIRTEHFPLTLESARPSHTSQYLCASSEQGPYNEQFFGPGTRLTVL.

The rearrangement links TRBV29-1 to TRBJ2-5, with 12 bases fitting TRBD2. Germline loops: CDR1 SQVTM, CDR2 ANQGSEA. V shed 6 bases, J shed 8 bases, and the junction held 7 bases outside the gene matches. CDR3 length equals 13 residues. For the CDR3, the DNA is TGCAGCGTATGGACTAGCGGGGCTGGAACCCAGTACTTC. Its translation is CSVWTSGAGTQYF.

The V and J genes are TRBV11-3 and TRBJ2-3; D perhaps matches TRBD2 (5 bases). CDR1 is SGHNT, CDR2 YENEEA, per germline. The CDR3 runs to 16 residues. V was shortened by 1 base and J by 8 bases, with 19 bases between the two germline ends. The CDR3 here is CASSLGLVSGPITQYF. The CDR3 DNA is TGTGCCAGCAGCTTAGGCCTGGTGAGCGGCCCTATTACGCAGTATTTT.

The gene calls are TRBV5-8 and TRBJ1-5; D gene unclear. V lost 3 bases and J 2 bases, leaving 15 bases between the germline ends. CDR1 SGHTS and CDR2 YDEGEE come from the germline V gene. The CDR3 totals 16 residues. CDR3 sequence (DNA): TGTGCCAGCAGCTCAATCGCCGGGGATGGCAATCAGCCCCAGCATTTT. Translation gives CASSSIAGDGNQPQHF.

The gene calls are TRBV29-1 and TRBJ1-1; possible D gene TRBD1, 5 bases. Germline CDR1 and CDR2: SQVTM and ANQGSEA. Trimming pared 4 bases from V and 5 bases from J, leaving 11 bases between. The length of the CDR3 is 12 residues. CDR3 residues: CSVAGQRTEAFF. CDR3 sequence (DNA): TGCAGCGTTGCAGGGCAGAGGACTGAAGCTTTCTTT.

J is TRBJ1-1 and V is TRBV14; the D is unclear. The CDR3 sequence is 13 residues long. Trimming removed 4 bases at V and 2 bases at J, with 8 bases between. The germline V gene has CDR1 SGHDN and CDR2 FVKESK. The CDR3: CASSPTVNTEAFF. The CDR3 nucleotides are TGTGCCAGCAGCCCTACAGTAAACACTGAAGCTTTCTTT.

In DNA, the CDR3 is TGCGCCAGCAGCTTGGTAGGGGGAGGGGAGACCCAGTACTTC. It encodes CASSLVGGGETQYF. The chain uses TRBV5-1 and TRBJ2-5; perhaps TRBD2 as D (7 bases). Germline V gene data show CDR1 as SGHRS and CDR2 as YFSETQ. Trimming took off 0 bases at V and 5 bases at J, with 11 bases between the two ends. This CDR3 is 14 amino acids long.

V is TRBV5-6 and J is TRBJ2-7; 8 bases map to TRBD1. The J segment lost 5 bases and the V segment lost 4 bases, leaving 23 bases of the junction unmatched. CDR1 is SGHDT, CDR2 YYEEEE, per germline. The CDR3 consists of 19 residues. CDR3 bases: TGTGCCAGCAGCCGCCCAAGATCCAGGGGGCTACTCCTAGGCCACGAGCAGTACTTC. This sequence encodes CASSRPRSRGLLLGHEQYF.

The chain carries TRBV10-3 and TRBJ2-7; TRBD2 is a possible D gene (6 bases). Trimming took off 0 bases at V and 0 bases at J, with 15 bases between the two ends. Germline V gene sequence: CDR1 ENHRY, CDR2 SYGVKD. The length of the CDR3 is 17 residues. In DNA, the CDR3 is TGTGCCATCAGTGAGTCTGGAAGCGGGCTAAGCTCCTACGAGCAGTACTTC. Translation gives CAISESGSGLSSYEQYF.

The chain links TRBV6-5 to TRBJ2-3, with D tentatively TRBD1 (6 bases). The CDR3 is 15 amino acids. Germline CDR1 MNHEY, CDR2 SVGAGI. Trimming left V 4 bases short and J 1 base short, with 12 bases between. The CDR3 loop reads CASSSGRGGTDTQYF. The CDR3 DNA is TGTGCCAGCAGTTCTGGCAGGGGCGGCACAGATACGCAGTATTTT.

The rearrangement links TRBV19 to TRBJ1-2, with a weak D call TRBD1 (5 bases). The CDR3 totals 14 residues. V lost 0 bases, J lost 4 bases, and 9 bases lay in between. Germline V gives CDR1 LNHDA, CDR2 SQIVND (reference sequence). For the CDR3, the DNA is TGTGCCAGTAGTATAGAGCAGGGTGCCTATGGCTACACCTTC. Translating it yields CASSIEQGAYGYTF.

The chain has TRBV10-3 and TRBJ2-7; D is undetermined. Germline V lookup: CDR1 ENHRY, CDR2 SYGVKD. Trimming took off 4 bases at V and 0 bases at J, with 10 bases between the two ends. CDR3 size: 14 residues. The CDR3 DNA is TGTGCCATCAGTGCCGGGTCTAGCTCCTACGAGCAGTACTTC. As protein: CAISAGSSSYEQYF.

The CDR3 nucleotides are TGTGCCAGCAGGGGACTAGCGGGAGTCGGGGAGCTGTTTTTT. This codes for CASRGLAGVGELFF. The chain joins TRBV2 to TRBJ2-2; TRBD2 agrees at 14 bases. The CDR3 is made up of 14 amino acids. Per the germline V gene, CDR1 is SNHLY and CDR2 is FYNNEI. Trimming removed 6 bases from V and 7 bases from J; junction bases left unmatched: 1.

The V and J genes are TRBV11-2 and TRBJ1-1; D is ambiguous. The CDR3 has 13 amino acids. Trimming removed 5 bases at V and 5 bases at J, with 12 bases between. The germline CDR1 and CDR2 sequences are SGHAT and FQNNGV. The CDR3 DNA follows: TGTGCCAGCAGCCCAGAGCTAGCGACTGAAGCTTTCTTT. Protein product: CASSPELATEAFF.

The V gene is TRBV4-2, the J gene TRBJ2-7; 13 bases are shared with TRBD2. The CDR3 is 17 residues long. The V and J ends lost 4 bases and 3 bases, in that order; junction bases with no gene match: 9. CDR1 is LGHNA, CDR2 YNFKEQ, per germline. CDR3 in DNA: TGTGCCAGCAGCCCCTGGACTAGCGGGAGTGGGTTCTACGAGCAGTACTTC. Its translation is CASSPWTSGSGFYEQYF.

This chain connects TRBV29-1 to TRBJ2-7, with D unresolved. The CDR3 covers 11 residues. V was shortened by 2 bases and J by 2 bases, with 4 bases between the two germline ends. CDR1 and CDR2 (germline): SQVTM, ANQGSEA. DNA of the CDR3: TGCAGCGTTGAAACGGCCTACGAGCAGTACTTC. Translated, it gives CSVETAYEQYF.

The genes are TRBV18 and TRBJ1-3, with a tentative D call TRBD1 (5 bases). The CDR3 runs 15 residues. V gave up 3 bases and J gave up 0 bases, with 9 bases separating them. Germline assignment: CDR1 KGHSH and CDR2 LQKENI. CDR3 amino acids: CASSPQGTSGNTIYF. For the CDR3, the DNA is TGTGCCAGCTCACCCCAGGGCACCTCTGGAAACACCATATATTTT. The whole variable domain, filled in from reference TRBV18 and TRBJ1-3, reads NAGVMQNPRHLVRRRGQEARLRCSPMKGHSHVYWYRQLPEEGLKFMVYLQKENIIDESGMPKERFSAEFPKEGPSILRIQQVVRGDSAAYFCASSPQGTSGNTIYFGEGSWLTVV.

The chain couples TRBV6-1 to TRBJ2-7; 8 positions match TRBD1. Germline V gives CDR1 MNHNS, CDR2 SASEGT. The CDR3 has 13 residues. V was pared by 10 bases and J by 1 base, with 6 bases of the junction left unmatched. The CDR3 bases are TGTGCCACCATACAGGGGGTATCCTACGAGCAGTACTTC. It specifies CATIQGVSYEQYF.

This sequence joins TRBV30 and TRBJ2-7; no clear D gene. CDR3 length: 11 amino acids. The V end was cut by 0 bases, the J end by 7 bases, with 7 bases between. Germline CDR1 GTSNPN, CDR2 SVGIG (reference sequence). Here the CDR3 reads CAWSVIGEQYF. The CDR3 bases are TGTGCCTGGAGTGTAATCGGGGAGCAGTACTTC.

The chain recombines TRBV14 with TRBJ2-1; D is perhaps TRBD2 (5 bases). CDR3 length: 14 residues. CDR1 and CDR2 (germline): SGHDN, FVKESK. Trimming removed 0 bases from V and 9 bases from J, with 12 bases in between. In nucleotides, the CDR3 is TGTGCCAGCAGCCAAGATCTGGGAGTAAGTGAGCAGTTCTTC. Protein: CASSQDLGVSEQFF.

The rearrangement joins TRBV29-1 to TRBJ2-7; TRBD1 matches 7 bases. Germline CDR1 is SQVTM and CDR2 is ANQGSEA. The CDR3 sequence is 13 residues long. V shed 6 bases, J shed 2 bases, and the junction held 7 bases outside the gene matches. DNA of the CDR3: TGCAGCGTGGTAGACAGGGCCCCCTACGAGCAGTACTTC. Its translation is CSVVDRAPYEQYF.

V usage is TRBV30 and J usage is TRBJ1-1; maybe TRBD1 (5 bases). Germline CDR1 and CDR2: GTSNPN and SVGIG (reference sequence). The CDR3 covers 13 residues. Between the trimmed V and J ends, which lost 6 bases and 3 bases, there was a span of 14 bases. The DNA of the CDR3 is TGTGCCTGCAGCCTGGAGGGGTACACTGAAGCTTTCTTT. It specifies CACSLEGYTEAFF.